This entry features one T cell receptor beta chain sequence. In this sample, this clonotype turned up many times. Its recognized antigen is unknown. Base quality data are lacking; no much larger clone is found one base away. These data belong to a study of response to subunit inactivated influenza vaccine (dated by TCRdb to 2016 to 2019). Study-level background: Deep quantitative T cell receptor repertoire profiling was used in the study to track responses to a trivalent subunit inactivated influenza vaccine.

The receptor library was made with RT-PCR. The sequencer listed for this sample is Illumina HiSeq 2500. The public reads were reanalyzed by TCRdb: fastp trimming at Q25, MiXCR alignment, in-frame beta chains only. Entries that share a CDR3 protein sequence are merged under the most common genes and DNA. This sample gives approximately 570,000 distinct CDR3 sequences in total; approximately 7.1% of them show up just once. The ten largest make up around 13% of the sample. The germline V end is reduced by 6 bases and the J end by 7 bases; junction bases left unmatched: 12. As encoded in the germline V gene, CDR1 is ENHRY while CDR2 is SYGVKD. Its CDR3 holds 17 amino acids, cysteine through phenylalanine. CDR3 DNA is the only sequence kept; it has 51 bases, read in frame from the first base. Paper-wide results and their limitations: The authors suggested that each seasonal influenza vaccination may recruit only a limited number of new T cells.

The source is a man between 50 and 75 years old who received an inactivated influenza vaccine. Donor details come from another sample of the same person, matched by shared clones. The sequencing here drew on PBMCs from blood, taken 23 to 25 months after vaccination. The receptor chain draws on TRBV10-3 and TRBJ2-2; the central 12 bases match TRBD1. The nucleotide sequence is given as TGTGCCATCAGCACAACTGTGGGACAGGGGGCGATCGGGGAGCTGTTTTTT. Translated, this gives CAISTTVGQGAIGELFF.